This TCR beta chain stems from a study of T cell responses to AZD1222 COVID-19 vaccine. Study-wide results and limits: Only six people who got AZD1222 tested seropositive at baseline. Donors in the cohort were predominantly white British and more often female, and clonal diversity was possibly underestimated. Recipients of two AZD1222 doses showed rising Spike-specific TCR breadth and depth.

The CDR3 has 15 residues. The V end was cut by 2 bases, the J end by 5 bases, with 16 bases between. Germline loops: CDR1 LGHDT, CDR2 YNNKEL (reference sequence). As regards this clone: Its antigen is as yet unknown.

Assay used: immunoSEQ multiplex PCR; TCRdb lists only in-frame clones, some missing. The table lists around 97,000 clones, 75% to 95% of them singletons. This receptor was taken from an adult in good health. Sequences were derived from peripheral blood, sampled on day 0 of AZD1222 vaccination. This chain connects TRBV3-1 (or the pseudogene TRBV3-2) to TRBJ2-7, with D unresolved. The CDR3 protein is CASSQKVSPSDEQYF. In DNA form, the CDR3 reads TGTGCCAGCAGCCAAAAGGTGTCGCCATCCGACGAGCAGTACTTC.